This T cell receptor (beta chain) was obtained from a study of blood T cell repertoires in COVID-19. Clones were sequenced by immunoSEQ multiplex PCR, and TCRdb holds only the in-frame ones, with some missing. The repertoire includes more than 90,000 clones, roughly 92% of them detected once, and around 5% sits in the top ten. There are 15 residues in the CDR3. Germline trimming cut 5 bases from V and 4 bases from J; bases unmatched to any gene: 6. In germline, CDR1 is MNHEY, CDR2 SVGAGI. The J gene is TRBJ2-1, the V gene TRBV6-5, with 9 nucleotides matching TRBD1. The source of this sequence is a man aged 50 or older with active COVID-19. Sequences were obtained from peripheral blood. CDR3 in DNA: TGTGCCAGCAGTCCCGGGACAGGGAGGTACAATGAGCAGTTCTTC. The encoded protein is CASSPGTGRYNEQFF.